Listed below are T cell receptor beta chains from one sample, sequenced in a study of blood T cell repertoires in COVID-19. Using immunoSEQ multiplex PCR, the repertoire was profiled, and TCRdb retains in-frame clones only, with some absent. This sample yields 97,000 or so clones, of which approximately 85% are seen a single time; 15% to 20% belongs to the top ten. Source material: peripheral blood. Source of these receptors: a woman of 80 years or more with active or convalescent COVID-19. Both conserved end residues are part of each CDR3. A D gene is named only where the DNA matches it firmly. Clone size is not always given. Where it is, it says once, few, many or a class for expanded clones.

v_call: TRBV9; d_call: TRBD2; j_call: TRBJ2-5; clone_size: NA; cdr3_nt: TGTGCCAGCAGCGTAGGGGGACTAGCGGGACAAGAGACCCAGTACTTC; cdr3_aa: CASSVGGLAGQETQYF
v_call: TRBV5-1; d_call: NA; j_call: TRBJ1-1; clone_size: NA; cdr3_nt: TGCGCCAGCAGCTCCGTCCAGGGTCCGGCTGAAGCTTTCTTT; cdr3_aa: CASSSVQGPAEAFF
v_call: TRBV7-9; d_call: NA; j_call: TRBJ2-7; clone_size: NA; cdr3_nt: TGTGCCAGCAGCGCGGGGGCAGGAGAGCAGTACTTC; cdr3_aa: CASSAGAGEQYF
v_call: TRBV5-4; d_call: TRBD1; j_call: TRBJ1-2; clone_size: once; cdr3_nt: TGTGCCAGCAGCTTCCCGGGACAGGGTAGTGGCTACACCTTC; cdr3_aa: CASSFPGQGSGYTF
v_call: TRBV10-1; d_call: NA; j_call: TRBJ2-2; clone_size: NA; cdr3_nt: TGCGCCAGCAGTGAGTCCCGGAGGAACACCGGGGAGCTGTTTTTT; cdr3_aa: CASSESRRNTGELFF
v_call: TRBV5-4; d_call: NA; j_call: TRBJ1-6; clone_size: NA; cdr3_nt: TGTGCCAGCAGCTTCAGGACCGGGGATTATAATTCACCCCTCCACTTT; cdr3_aa: CASSFRTGDYNSPLHF
v_call: TRBV19; d_call: TRBD1; j_call: TRBJ1-2; clone_size: NA; cdr3_nt: TGTGCCAGTAGTATCCTGGGACAGGGTTACGGCTACACCTTC; cdr3_aa: CASSILGQGYGYTF
v_call: TRBV10-3; d_call: TRBD2; j_call: TRBJ2-1; clone_size: few; cdr3_nt: TGTGCCATCAGTGCTTCTAGCGGGAGCTATGAGCAGTTCTTC; cdr3_aa: CAISASSGSYEQFF
v_call: TRBV28; d_call: NA; j_call: TRBJ2-7; clone_size: few; cdr3_nt: TGTGCCAGCAGGGATCCGGACAGCTACGAGCAGTACTTC; cdr3_aa: CASRDPDSYEQYF
v_call: TRBV7-2; d_call: NA; j_call: TRBJ1-5; clone_size: NA; cdr3_nt: TGTGCCAGCAGCCGAGTGCACGATCAGCCCCAGCATTTT; cdr3_aa: CASSRVHDQPQHF
v_call: TRBV13; d_call: TRBD2; j_call: TRBJ2-3; clone_size: once; cdr3_nt: TGTGCCAGCAGCTTACAAACTAGCGGGAGGGCCTTCGATACGCAGTATTTT; cdr3_aa: CASSLQTSGRAFDTQYF
v_call: TRBV19; d_call: TRBD1; j_call: TRBJ1-1; clone_size: NA; cdr3_nt: TGTGCCAGTAGTACGGTACAGGGGGCTGAAGCTTTCTTT; cdr3_aa: CASSTVQGAEAFF
v_call: TRBV6-5; d_call: TRBD2; j_call: TRBJ2-7; clone_size: NA; cdr3_nt: TGTGCCAGCAGAATACTAGCGGGAGGGTCCGAGCAGTACTTC; cdr3_aa: CASRILAGGSEQYF
v_call: TRBV28; d_call: NA; j_call: TRBJ2-2; clone_size: NA; cdr3_nt: TGTGCCAGCAGCTTGTATAGCGGGAACACCGGGGAGCTGTTTTTT; cdr3_aa: CASSLYSGNTGELFF
v_call: TRBV1; d_call: NA; j_call: TRBJ2-3; clone_size: NA; cdr3_nt: TGCACCAGCAGCCAAGATATTAGCGGGAGCACAGATACGCAGTATTTT; cdr3_aa: CTSSQDISGSTDTQYF
v_call: TRBV6-4; d_call: TRBD1; j_call: TRBJ1-2; clone_size: NA; cdr3_nt: TGTGCCAGCAGTGAGGGACAGGGAACTAACTATGGCTACACCTTC; cdr3_aa: CASSEGQGTNYGYTF
v_call: TRBV12-5; d_call: NA; j_call: TRBJ1-2; clone_size: NA; cdr3_nt: TGTGCTAGTGGGGTGACAGGAATCTATGGCTACACCTTC; cdr3_aa: CASGVTGIYGYTF
v_call: TRBV15; d_call: NA; j_call: TRBJ2-1; clone_size: NA; cdr3_nt: TGTGCCACCAGCAGAGATAGTGGGCCCCCTCAGTTCTTC; cdr3_aa: CATSRDSGPPQFF
v_call: TRBV27; d_call: NA; j_call: TRBJ2-2; clone_size: NA; cdr3_nt: TGTGCCAGCAGTCAACGAGGACAGAGAAGGTTGACCGGGGAGCTGTTTTTT; cdr3_aa: CASSQRGQRRLTGELFF
v_call: TRBV27; d_call: NA; j_call: TRBJ2-3; clone_size: NA; cdr3_nt: TGTGCCAGCAGTTTCACTAGGATTAGCACAGATACGCAGTATTTT; cdr3_aa: CASSFTRISTDTQYF
v_call: TRBV5-4; d_call: TRBD1; j_call: TRBJ2-3; clone_size: NA; cdr3_nt: TGTGCCAGCAGCCGACGCTCCGGACAGGGGGCTACAGATACGCAGTATTTT; cdr3_aa: CASSRRSGQGATDTQYF
v_call: TRBV28; d_call: TRBD1; j_call: TRBJ1-2; clone_size: NA; cdr3_nt: TGTGCCAGCAGAATTCCCTCCAACAGGGGGAATGGCTACACCTTC; cdr3_aa: CASRIPSNRGNGYTF
v_call: TRBV9; d_call: NA; j_call: TRBJ2-7; clone_size: once; cdr3_nt: TGTGCCAGCAGCGTAGCTCCCAGGTCTGGCGATCAGTACTTC; cdr3_aa: CASSVAPRSGDQYF
v_call: TRBV2; d_call: NA; j_call: TRBJ2-7; clone_size: NA; cdr3_nt: TGTGCCAGCACCTCGGTCAGGATCTACGAGCAGTACTTC; cdr3_aa: CASTSVRIYEQYF
v_call: TRBV28; d_call: TRBD2; j_call: TRBJ2-1; clone_size: NA; cdr3_nt: TGCGCCACCGGGAGGGTTTACAATGAGCAGTTCTTC; cdr3_aa: CATGRVYNEQFF
v_call: TRBV6-6; d_call: TRBD1; j_call: TRBJ2-7; clone_size: NA; cdr3_nt: TGTGCCAGCAGAGCACAGGGGCTATTAGGCGAGCAGTACTTC; cdr3_aa: CASRAQGLLGEQYF
v_call: TRBV10-3; d_call: NA; j_call: TRBJ1-2; clone_size: few; cdr3_nt: TGTGCCATCGGGAGTCGACTTGTGGGTGGCGCAGATATGGGCTACACCTTC; cdr3_aa: CAIGSRLVGGADMGYTF
v_call: TRBV24-1; d_call: TRBD1; j_call: TRBJ2-7; clone_size: few; cdr3_nt: TGTGCCACCGGGACAGGGACGACTAATGAGCAGTACTTC; cdr3_aa: CATGTGTTNEQYF
v_call: TRBV7-9; d_call: NA; j_call: TRBJ1-1; clone_size: NA; cdr3_nt: TGTGCCAGCAGCTTAGGCAGGGAAGTCACTGAAGCTTTCTTT; cdr3_aa: CASSLGREVTEAFF
v_call: TRBV6-5; d_call: TRBD2; j_call: TRBJ2-1; clone_size: NA; cdr3_nt: TGTGCCAGCAGTAAGCTAGCGGGAGGACCCAATGAGCAGTTCTTC; cdr3_aa: CASSKLAGGPNEQFF
v_call: TRBV9; d_call: NA; j_call: TRBJ2-2; clone_size: NA; cdr3_nt: TGTGCCAGCGGAGGTATCAACACCGGGGAGCTGTTTTTT; cdr3_aa: CASGGINTGELFF
v_call: TRBV7-3; d_call: TRBD2; j_call: TRBJ2-3; clone_size: NA; cdr3_nt: TGTGCCAGCAGCTTAACGGGGGTAGCGGGAGTGGGAGATACGCAGTATTTT; cdr3_aa: CASSLTGVAGVGDTQYF
v_call: TRBV6-5; d_call: TRBD2; j_call: TRBJ2-1; clone_size: NA; cdr3_nt: TGTGCCAGCAGGGCCGGGACTAGCGGGATGCTTGAGCAGTTCTTC; cdr3_aa: CASRAGTSGMLEQFF
v_call: TRBV10-2; d_call: TRBD2; j_call: TRBJ2-1; clone_size: NA; cdr3_nt: TGCGCCAGCAGTGAGTCGGCTAGCGGGAGTTATTACAATGAGCAGTTCTTC; cdr3_aa: CASSESASGSYYNEQFF
v_call: TRBV24-1; d_call: TRBD2; j_call: TRBJ2-3; clone_size: NA; cdr3_nt: TGTGCCACCAGTGAGGCGGGACTAGCCACAGATACGCAGTATTTT; cdr3_aa: CATSEAGLATDTQYF
v_call: TRBV15; d_call: TRBD1; j_call: TRBJ2-3; clone_size: once; cdr3_nt: TGTGCCACCAGCAGTCTTTTTGGACAGGGGTCAGATACGCAGTATTTT; cdr3_aa: CATSSLFGQGSDTQYF
v_call: TRBV7-3; d_call: TRBD1; j_call: TRBJ2-1; clone_size: few; cdr3_nt: TGTGCCAGCAGTTCAGACAGGGGGATTTACAATGAGCAGTTCTTC; cdr3_aa: CASSSDRGIYNEQFF
v_call: TRBV18; d_call: NA; j_call: TRBJ2-1; clone_size: NA; cdr3_nt: TGTGCCAGCTCCCGGAGGTCCTCCTACAATGAGCAGTTCTTC; cdr3_aa: CASSRRSSYNEQFF
v_call: TRBV7-2; d_call: TRBD2; j_call: TRBJ2-3; clone_size: NA; cdr3_nt: TGTGCCAGTATCCTTAATAGCGGGAGGGCCCGCATAGATACGCAGTATTTT; cdr3_aa: CASILNSGRARIDTQYF
v_call: TRBV10-3; d_call: NA; j_call: TRBJ2-3; clone_size: many; cdr3_nt: TGTGCCATCAAGGCGGAGAGCACAGATACGCAGTATTTT; cdr3_aa: CAIKAESTDTQYF
v_call: TRBV2; d_call: TRBD1; j_call: TRBJ1-6; clone_size: NA; cdr3_nt: TGTGCCAGCGGGTTACAGGGGCCCGGATCACCCCTCCACTTT; cdr3_aa: CASGLQGPGSPLHF
v_call: TRBV4-1; d_call: NA; j_call: TRBJ2-3; clone_size: NA; cdr3_nt: TGCGCCAGCAGTCAAGGGACTGCCAGCACAGATACGCAGTATTTT; cdr3_aa: CASSQGTASTDTQYF
v_call: TRBV25-1; d_call: TRBD1; j_call: TRBJ1-6; clone_size: NA; cdr3_nt: TGTGCCAGCAGCGGACAGGCTAGTCAGCCCCTCCACTTT; cdr3_aa: CASSGQASQPLHF
v_call: TRBV19; d_call: NA; j_call: TRBJ1-5; clone_size: NA; cdr3_nt: TGTGCCAGTAGTGGAGAGGGGAGGGGGTGGCAGCCCCAGCATTTT; cdr3_aa: CASSGEGRGWQPQHF
v_call: TRBV30; d_call: TRBD1; j_call: TRBJ1-6; clone_size: once; cdr3_nt: TGTGCCTGGAGTGTACTGACAGGGGATTCACCCCTCCACTTT; cdr3_aa: CAWSVLTGDSPLHF
v_call: TRBV7-8; d_call: TRBD2; j_call: TRBJ2-3; clone_size: NA; cdr3_nt: TGTGCCAGCAGGGCCGGGACTACCTACACAGATACGCAGTATTTT; cdr3_aa: CASRAGTTYTDTQYF